Listed here are 20 T cell receptor beta chains from one sample, sequenced in a study of response to subunit inactivated influenza vaccine. One entry per CDR3 protein, called by TCRdb with MiXCR from the RT-PCR reads. The sample holds roughly 700,000 distinct CDR3 sequences, roughly 14% seen once. The sample in question was PBMCs from blood, obtained approximately 15 days before vaccination. These TCRs come from a man aged 45 to 65 who received an inactivated influenza vaccine.

V gene TRBV4-2 combines with J gene TRBJ2-1; 10 bases match TRBD2. The CDR3 is 16 amino acids. Germline values: CDR1 LGHNA, CDR2 YNFKEQ. V lost 2 bases and J lost 5; bases outside the gene matches: 6. CDR3 sequence (DNA): TGTGCCAGCAGCCAACTTAGCGGGAGGATCGACAATGAGCAGTTCTTC. It codes for CASSQLSGRIDNEQFF.

The chain couples TRBV7-8 to TRBJ2-3; D remains unclear. The CDR3 is 14 amino acids. Trimming stripped 4 bases from V and 2 bases from J, with 10 bases between. CDR1 is SGHVS, CDR2 FQNEAQ, per germline. CDR3 DNA sequence: TGTGCCAGCAGCTCCTCCGGAACCACAGATACGCAGTATTTT. It specifies CASSSSGTTDTQYF.

The chain combines TRBV7-9 with TRBJ2-2, with D tentatively TRBD1 or TRBD2 (6 bases each). With 11 bases removed from V and 2 bases from J, the gap between germline ends came to 15 bases. Germline V gives CDR1 SEHNR, CDR2 FQNEAQ (reference sequence). The CDR3 contains 14 residues. CDR3 protein: CAGTLAGNTGELFF. CDR3 in DNA: TGTGCCGGGACACTCGCGGGAAACACCGGGGAGCTGTTTTTT.

A few counts support this clonotype. The rearrangement joins TRBV20-1 to TRBJ1-1; D perhaps matches TRBD1 (6 bases). The V gene lost 2 bases and the J gene lost 5 bases, with 12 bases spanning the gap. This CDR3 has 13 residues. The germline V gene encodes CDR1 DFQATT and CDR2 SNEGSKA (reference sequence). This CDR3 reads CSARTGMGTEAFF. The CDR3 DNA follows: TGCAGTGCTAGAACAGGGATGGGGACTGAAGCTTTCTTT.

The genes are TRBV5-4 and TRBJ2-3; D is undetermined. This CDR3 has 16 residues. Germline lookup yields CDR1 SGHNT and CDR2 YYREEE (reference sequence). V was shortened by 7 bases and J by 2 bases, with 20 bases between the two germline ends. CDR3 bases: TGTGCCAGCGCAGAATGGGGTGGCCCAGTCACAGATACGCAGTATTTT. Encoded protein: CASAEWGGPVTDTQYF.

This clonotype was detected a few times. This chain joins TRBV11-2 and TRBJ2-7; D might be TRBD1 (5 bases). V lost 3 bases and J lost 2, with 17 bases in between. The CDR3 has 16 amino acids. CDR1 and CDR2 from the germline V gene are SGHAT and FQNNGV. CDR3 nucleotide sequence: TGTGCCAGCAGCTTCCACTTCCGCGGACAAACCTACGAGCAGTACTTC. It encodes CASSFHFRGQTYEQYF.

The rearrangement joins TRBV12-3 or TRBV12-4 to TRBJ2-4; D not certain. Trimming removed 2 bases from V and 8 bases from J, with 13 bases in between. This CDR3 spans 14 amino acids. The CDR3 sequence: CASSLILNADIQYF. In DNA, the CDR3 is TGTGCCAGCAGTTTAATCCTGAACGCGGACATTCAGTACTTC.

Many counts were recorded for this clonotype. CDR3 region: CASSYMSSGNTIYF. CDR3 sequence (DNA): TGTGCCAGCAGCTATATGAGCTCTGGAAACACCATATATTTT. The chain couples TRBV6-5 to TRBJ1-3, with D unclear. Trimming removed 6 bases from V and 0 bases from J, with 9 bases in between. The CDR3 loop spans 14 amino acids. Germline CDR1 reads MNHEY; CDR2 reads SVGAGI.

J is TRBJ2-7 and V is TRBV6-5; weak D call: TRBD2 (5 bases). This CDR3 is 14 amino acids long. Per the germline V gene, CDR1 is MNHEY and CDR2 is SVGAGI. Trimming pared 2 bases from V and 3 bases from J, leaving 11 bases between. This chain's CDR3 is CASSYRRGNYEQYF. CDR3 sequence (DNA): TGTGCCAGCAGTTACCGGAGAGGGAACTACGAGCAGTACTTC.

V and J are TRBV6-2 or TRBV6-3 and TRBJ2-7; TRBD1 aligns across 10 bases. The V gene end was trimmed by 6 bases and the J gene end by 3 bases; junction bases not matched to a gene: 5. The CDR3 loop spans 14 amino acids. CDR1 is MNHEY and CDR2 is SVGEGT in the germline V gene. CDR3 protein: CASRRQGASYEQYF. CDR3 DNA: TGTGCCAGCAGAAGACAGGGGGCAAGCTACGAGCAGTACTTC.

This chain links TRBV5-6 with TRBJ2-7, with 9 bases that match TRBD1. CDR1 and CDR2 from the germline V gene are SGHDT and YYEEEE. Trimming took 2 bases from V and 4 from J; bases not matched to a gene: 13. The CDR3 covers 17 residues. Here the CDR3 reads CASSFWVRTGDLYEQYF. The CDR3 coding sequence is TGTGCCAGCAGCTTTTGGGTAAGGACAGGGGACTTATACGAGCAGTACTTC. Full variable domain (rest looked up from reference TRBV5-6 and TRBJ2-7): DAGVTQSPTHLIKTRGQQVTLRCSPKSGHDTVSWYQQALGQGPQFIFQYYEEEERQRGNFPDRFSGHQFPNYSSELNVNALLLGDSALYLCASSFWVRTGDLYEQYFGPGTRLTVT.

This sequence joins TRBV12-3 or TRBV12-4 and TRBJ2-7; 15 positions match TRBD2. J gave up 3 bases and V 5 bases, and 2 bases lay outside the gene matches. The CDR3 length is 15 residues. The CDR3 here is CASSRTSGRVYEQYF. The CDR3 DNA reads as TGTGCCAGCAGTCGGACTAGCGGGAGGGTCTACGAGCAGTACTTC.

The chain couples TRBV12-3 or TRBV12-4 to TRBJ2-2; maybe TRBD1 (6 bases). The CDR3 runs to 15 residues. Deletions cut 5 bases from V and 4 bases from J, with 14 bases between. CDR3 bases: TGTGCCAGCAGTCCACAGGGAGTCAGCACCGGGGAGCTGTTTTTT. It yields the protein CASSPQGVSTGELFF.

The chain recombines TRBV7-2 with TRBJ1-2; D might be TRBD1 (6 bases). Germline values: CDR1 SGHTA, CDR2 FQGNSA. Trimming shortened V by 1 base and J by 5 bases, and 17 bases separated the two germline ends. The CDR3 totals 16 residues. CDR3 nucleotide sequence: TGTGCCAGCAGCTTAGGGGGGGGCAGGGGAATTTATGGCTACACCTTC. It specifies CASSLGGGRGIYGYTF.

This clonotype was counted at least ten times. This chain uses TRBV5-6 with TRBJ2-3; no clear D. This CDR3 comprises 12 residues. V lost 0 bases, J lost 9 bases, and 8 bases lay in between. In germline, CDR1 is SGHDT, CDR2 YYEEEE. In DNA form, the CDR3 reads TGTGCCAGCAGCTTGGGGGTCCTCACGCAGTATTTT. Its protein product is CASSLGVLTQYF.

Only a few counts were recorded for this clonotype. The chain carries TRBV6-5 and TRBJ2-1; D remains ambiguous. Germline V gene sequence: CDR1 MNHEY, CDR2 SVGAGI. V was trimmed by 5 bases and J by 5 bases, leaving 16 bases between them. The CDR3 runs 15 residues. DNA of the CDR3: TGTGCCAGCAGTGTACCGATGATTACTAACAATGAGCAGTTCTTC. As protein: CASSVPMITNNEQFF.

This clonotype was recorded a few times. Here the CDR3 reads CASRRSGTGNTEAFF. The CDR3 DNA is TGTGCCAGCAGACGATCCGGGACAGGGAACACTGAAGCTTTCTTT. The chain employs TRBV12-3 or TRBV12-4 and TRBJ1-1; 8 bases are a match to TRBD1. With 6 bases clipped from V and 1 base from J, the junction kept 7 bases outside the gene matches. CDR3 size: 15 residues.

The table lists this clonotype with a few counts. The V gene is TRBV5-1, the J gene TRBJ2-3; D could derive from TRBD1 or TRBD2 (5 bases each). Germline V gene sequence: CDR1 SGHRS, CDR2 YFSETQ. Trimming shortened V by 5 bases and J by 1 base, and 11 bases separated the two germline ends. The length of the CDR3 is 14 residues. The CDR3 loop reads CASSGTVRTDTQYF. The CDR3 bases are TGCGCCAGCAGTGGGACCGTTCGCACAGATACGCAGTATTTT.

This clonotype was detected a few times. The V and J genes are TRBV6-2 or TRBV6-3 and TRBJ2-1; tentatively, D is TRBD2 (5 bases). Trimming pared 6 bases from V and 7 bases from J, leaving 13 bases between. Germline CDR1 MNHEY, CDR2 SVGEGT. This CDR3 contains 13 residues. CDR3 sequence (DNA): TGTGCCAGCAGACCCCTTAGAGGGAATGAGCAGTTCTTC. This translates into CASRPLRGNEQFF.

The chain combines TRBV6-2 or TRBV6-3 with TRBJ1-6; unclear D gene. This CDR3 region has 13 residues. The ends were cut back, 6 bases at V and 5 bases at J, with 8 bases in the middle. Germline-derived CDR1 and CDR2 are MNHEY and SVGEGT. In DNA, the CDR3 is TGTGCCAGCAGGGTGGGGAATAATTCACCCCTCCACTTT. Translating gives CASRVGNNSPLHF.